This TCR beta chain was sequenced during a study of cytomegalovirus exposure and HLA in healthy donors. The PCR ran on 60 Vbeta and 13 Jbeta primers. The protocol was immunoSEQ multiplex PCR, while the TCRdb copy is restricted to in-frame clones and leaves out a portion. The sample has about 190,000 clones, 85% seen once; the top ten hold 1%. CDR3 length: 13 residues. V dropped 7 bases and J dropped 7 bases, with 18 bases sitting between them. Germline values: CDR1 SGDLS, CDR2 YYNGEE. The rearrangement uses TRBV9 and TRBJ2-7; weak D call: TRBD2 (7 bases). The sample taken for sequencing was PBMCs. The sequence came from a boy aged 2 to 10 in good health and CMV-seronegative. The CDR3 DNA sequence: TGTGCCAGCTCCGAAGGGGGGGCGACTGAGCAGTACTTC. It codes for CASSEGGATEQYF.